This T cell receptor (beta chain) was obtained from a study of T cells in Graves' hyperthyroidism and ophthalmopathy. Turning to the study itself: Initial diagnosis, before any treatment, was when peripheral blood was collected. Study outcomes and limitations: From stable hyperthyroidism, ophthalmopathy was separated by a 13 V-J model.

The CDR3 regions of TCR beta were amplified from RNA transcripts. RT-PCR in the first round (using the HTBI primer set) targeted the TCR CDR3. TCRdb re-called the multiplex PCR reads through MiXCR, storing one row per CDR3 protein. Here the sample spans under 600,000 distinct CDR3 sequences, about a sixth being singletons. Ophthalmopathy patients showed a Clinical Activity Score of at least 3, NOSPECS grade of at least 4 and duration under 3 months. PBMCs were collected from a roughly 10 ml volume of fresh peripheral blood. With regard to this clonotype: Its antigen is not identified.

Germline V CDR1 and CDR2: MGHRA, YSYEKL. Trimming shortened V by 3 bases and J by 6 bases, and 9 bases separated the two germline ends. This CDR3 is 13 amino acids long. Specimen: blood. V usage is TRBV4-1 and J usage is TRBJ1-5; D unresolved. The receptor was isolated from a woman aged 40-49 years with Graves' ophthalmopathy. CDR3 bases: TGCGCCAGCAGCCACAATTTAGCTCAGCCCCAGCATTTT. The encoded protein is CASSHNLAQPQHF.